This TCR beta chain was sequenced during a study of regulatory T cells in long-lasting Graves disease. Study observations and caveats: Under persistent disease, TRBV28, TRBJ1-2 and TRBJ2-5 were used preferentially.

This CDR3 comprises 13 residues. Trimming took 6 bases from V and 5 from J; bases not matched to a gene: 3. CDR1 and CDR2 from the germline V gene are MNHEY and SVGEGT. Note on this clonotype: Its antigen is unknown.

Relying on iRepertoire HTBI primers and Arm-PCR of CDR3 regions, the team built TCR beta libraries. Methods used by the authors: Identified across the samples were some 67 TRBV segments and about 15 TRBJ segments. TCRdb ran MiXCR on the multiplex PCR reads and lists one entry per CDR3 protein. TCRdb assigned the V and J calls; the authors' analysis was not used. In the table there are approximately 400,000 distinct CDR3 sequences, 12% of which are singletons. Time point of the sample: newly diagnosed GD, antithyroid drugs for less than 3 months. Construction of the TCR library relied on RNA isolated from PBMCs. Diagnoses of Graves' disease were made by American Thyroid Association guidelines. The same specimen was also included in a second study, on T cells in Graves' hyperthyroidism and ophthalmopathy. That report adds: Diagnostic decisions used clinical symptoms, serum thyroxine and TRAb, thyroid ultrasound and orbital computed tomography.

The sequenced sample was peripheral blood mononuclear cells (PBMCs), obtained at new diagnosis, from a patient treated with antithyroid drugs. The receptor was isolated from a woman between 18 and 29 years old with Graves disease. The chain couples TRBV6-2 or TRBV6-3 to TRBJ1-1; 10 bases align to TRBD1. Here the CDR3 DNA reads TGTGCCAGCAGGGGGACAGGGGTAACTGAAGCTTTCTTT. Translation gives CASRGTGVTEAFF.